This T cell receptor beta chain came from a study of shared T cell receptors in the human thymus. The CDR3 contains 13 residues. Germline CDR1 is LNHNV and CDR2 is YYDKDF (reference sequence). Trimming shortened V by 0 bases and J by 7 bases, and 9 bases separated the two germline ends. This clone was seen only a few times. TCRdb's table, derived via immunoSEQ multiplex PCR, lists solely in-frame clones and lacks some. The sample includes just under 550,000 clones, approximately 78% of them seen just once. The same specimen was also included in a second study, on human thymus T cells.

The chain combines TRBV15 with TRBJ1-1, with D hard to call. Material for sequencing was thymocytes. The sequence derives from a boy in the first two years of life with a congenital heart defect. CDR3 sequence (DNA): TGTGCCACCAGCAGAGATGAGGCGAGTGAAGCTTTCTTT. This gives the protein CATSRDEASEAFF.